These 2 T cell receptor beta chains came from one sample sequenced in a study of blood T cells in healthy people across ages (dated by TCRdb to between 2015 and 2016). Libraries were made using 5' RACE. TCRdb names Illumina HiSeq 2500 as the instrument used. The second PCR ran for roughly 7 to 11 cycles and used a J-beta primer mix along with a sample-barcoded 5' primer. TCRdb's own reprocessing of the public reads used fastp at Q25 and MiXCR and kept productive beta chains. CDR3 protein sequences are deduplicated, and each keeps its most common genes and DNA. The sample has about 1.7 million distinct CDR3 sequences on record, approximately 30% of them singletons. The ten largest clones capture 6.5% to 8.5% of the sample. The sequenced material came from blood. The receptors originated from a woman in her twenties or thirties in good health.

The chain combines TRBV29-1 with TRBJ1-2; D is undetermined. The CDR3 has 12 residues. V lost 7 bases to trimming and J lost 3 bases, with 12 bases between them. Per germline, CDR1 SQVTM and CDR2 ANQGSEA. The CDR3 protein is CSGERGYYGYTF. Written as DNA, the CDR3 is TGCAGCGGGGAGCGCGGATACTATGGCTACACCTTC.

The rearrangement joins TRBV12-5 to TRBJ1-2; 9 bases match TRBD1. The CDR3 contains 16 residues. Per the germline V gene, CDR1 is LGHNT and CDR2 is FRNRAP. Trimming at V came to 7 bases and at J to 1 base, leaving 10 bases not matched to a gene. The CDR3 region is CASAQDRGPFNYGYTF. The CDR3 nucleotides are TGTGCTAGTGCCCAGGACAGGGGCCCCTTTAACTATGGCTACACCTTC.